What follows is one TCR beta chain and its context. The CDR3 is 14 residues long. Between the trimmed V and J ends, which lost 1 base and 2 bases, there was a span of 8 bases. Looked up from germline, CDR1 is SGHAT and CDR2 is FQDESV (reference sequence). This table comes from immunoSEQ multiplex PCR, and its TCRdb copy is limited to in-frame clones, with some not included. Of 75,000 to 95,000 clones in the sample, about 95% are singletons; the top ten hold 0.36%. The sample belongs to a study of technical replicates of blood from several donors. The sequenced sample was T cells isolated from PBMCs. J is TRBJ1-1 and V is TRBV11-1; TRBD1 might be the D (5 bases). The clonotype comes from a human donor in good health. The DNA for the CDR3 is TGTGCCAGCAGCTTAGAGGGGTCCAACACTGAAGCTTTCTTT. This codes for CASSLEGSNTEAFF.